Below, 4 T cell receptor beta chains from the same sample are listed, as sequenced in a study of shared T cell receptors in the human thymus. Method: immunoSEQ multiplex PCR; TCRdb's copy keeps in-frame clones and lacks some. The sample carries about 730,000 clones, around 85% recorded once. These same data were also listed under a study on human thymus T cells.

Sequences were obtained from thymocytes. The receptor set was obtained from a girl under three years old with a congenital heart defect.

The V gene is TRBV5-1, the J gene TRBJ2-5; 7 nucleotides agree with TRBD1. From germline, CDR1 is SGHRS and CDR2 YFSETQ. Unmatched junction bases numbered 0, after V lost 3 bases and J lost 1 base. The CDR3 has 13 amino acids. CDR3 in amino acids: CASSYRGQETQYF. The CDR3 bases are TGCGCCAGCAGCTACAGGGGCCAAGAGACCCAGTACTTC.

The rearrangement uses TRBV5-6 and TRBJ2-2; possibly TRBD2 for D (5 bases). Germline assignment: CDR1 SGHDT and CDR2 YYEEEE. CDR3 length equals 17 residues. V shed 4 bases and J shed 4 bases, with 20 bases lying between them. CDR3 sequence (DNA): TGTGCCAGCAGCCCGAGGGAAGGTAGAATTCCCACCGGGGAGCTGTTTTTT. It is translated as CASSPREGRIPTGELFF.

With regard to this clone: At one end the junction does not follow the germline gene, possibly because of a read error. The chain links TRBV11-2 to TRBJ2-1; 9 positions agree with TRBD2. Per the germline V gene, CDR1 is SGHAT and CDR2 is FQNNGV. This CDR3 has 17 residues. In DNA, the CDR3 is TGTGCCAGCAGCTTGAATGTTGCTAGCGGGACCGGAAATGGGCAGTTCTTC. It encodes CASSLNVASGTGNGQFF. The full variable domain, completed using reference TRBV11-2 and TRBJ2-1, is EAGVAQSPRYKIIEKRQSVAFWCNPISGHATLYWYQQILGQGPKLLIQFQNNGVVDDSQLPKDRFSAERLKGVDSTLKIQPAKLEDSAVYLCASSLNVASGTGNGQFFGPGTRLTVL.

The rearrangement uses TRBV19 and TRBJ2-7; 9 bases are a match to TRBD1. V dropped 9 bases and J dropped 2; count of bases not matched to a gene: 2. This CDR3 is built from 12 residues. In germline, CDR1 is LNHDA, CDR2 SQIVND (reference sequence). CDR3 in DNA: TGTGCCAGCCGGGACAGGGCCTACGAGCAGTACTTC. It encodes CASRDRAYEQYF.